Below, one T cell receptor (beta chain) is given with its context. The antigen is not known. Sequencing libraries made from TCR beta cDNA carried unique molecular identifiers. TCRdb re-called the PCR reads with MiXCR, one entry per CDR3 protein. Here the sample spans fewer than 850,000 distinct CDR3 sequences, around 46% being singletons. Germline V CDR1 and CDR2: KGHDR, SFDVKD. V was clipped by 1 base and J by 4 bases, with 10 bases between them. This CDR3 is built from 15 residues. The sample belongs to a study of post-analysis software for immune sequencing data. Findings and limits, study-wide: Patients had higher frequencies than controls of five or six TRBV segments, including TRBV5-6, TRBV5-1 and TRBV20-1.

This chain joins TRBV24-1 and TRBJ2-1; D is possibly TRBD1 (5 bases). The specimen sequenced was blood. The clonotype comes from a girl between 10 and 17 years old with multiple sclerosis. CDR3 nucleotides: TGTGCCACCAGTGATTTAGCCACAGGATACAATGAGCAGTTCTTC. Amino acids: CATSDLATGYNEQFF.